This T cell receptor (beta chain) appears in the sequencing data of a study of blood T cell repertoires in COVID-19. Study-wide context: From T cells, B-cell-depleted T cells, or PBMCs came the material, which was cDNA or gDNA.

Germline CDR1 reads MDHEN; CDR2 reads SYDVKM. The CDR3 length is 14 residues. The ends lost 3 bases at V and 12 bases at J; junction bases unmatched: 8. TCRdb's table, derived via immunoSEQ multiplex PCR, lists solely in-frame clones and lacks some. Here the sample spans roughly 150,000 clones, roughly four fifths being singletons. Sequencing was performed on peripheral blood. V usage is TRBV28 and J usage is TRBJ2-1, with 10 bases lining up with TRBD1. This receptor was taken from a man aged 55 to 70 with active or convalescent COVID-19. The CDR3 coding sequence is TGTGCCAGCAGTTTGAATCCTGACAGGGGGCGGCAGTTCTTC. Translated: CASSLNPDRGRQFF.